The next 13 T cell receptor beta chains were all read from a single sample in a study of shared clonotypes between healthy human individuals. Profiling relied on immunoSEQ multiplex PCR, and the TCRdb table lists in-frame clones only, not all of them. This sample has millions of clones, with approximately 94% found just once. Material: naive CD4+ T cells sorted from blood. Subset denoted: CD45RA+ positively selected. These receptors originate from a man between 18 and 29 years old in good health.

The chain combines TRBV7-2 with TRBJ2-3, with unresolved D. V was shortened by 6 bases and J by 3 bases, with 13 bases between the two germline ends. Per the germline V gene, CDR1 is SGHTA and CDR2 is FQGNSA. This CDR3 comprises 14 residues. The CDR3 sequence: CASSLDHGTDTQYF. CDR3 DNA sequence: TGTGCCAGCAGTTTGGACCACGGGACAGATACGCAGTATTTT.

The genes are TRBV27 and TRBJ2-7; TRBD2 is a possible D gene (5 bases). This CDR3 comprises 11 residues. The ends were cut back, 6 bases at V and 6 bases at J, with 9 bases in the middle. In germline, CDR1 is MNHEY, CDR2 SMNVEV (reference sequence). The CDR3 nucleotides read TGTGCCAGCAGCTTCCGGGGCGAGCAGTACTTC. It encodes CASSFRGEQYF.

This clone was detected once. A junction end diverges from the germline sequence, so it may reflect a read error. The rearrangement joins TRBV11-2 to TRBJ2-5, with D unclear. Germline V gives CDR1 SGHAT, CDR2 FQNNGV. This CDR3 has 13 residues. The CDR3: CASSLDPQGTQYF. The CDR3, as DNA: TGTGCCAGCAGCTTAGATCCCCAAGGGACCCAGTACTTC.

This chain links TRBV5-4 with TRBJ2-1, with 9 bases matching TRBD2. The CDR3 runs to 15 residues. The germline V gene encodes CDR1 SGHNT and CDR2 YYREEE (reference sequence). Unmatched junction bases numbered 9, after V lost 7 bases and J lost 4 bases. The CDR3 region is CASGTGTSSYNEQFF. The CDR3 DNA reads as TGTGCCAGCGGTACCGGGACTAGCAGTTACAATGAGCAGTTCTTC.

Of note for this clone: Other DNA sequences within the sample encode an identical CDR3. The CDR3 region is CASSLSGGAYEQYF. The CDR3, as DNA: TGTGCCAGCAGTTTATCAGGGGGCGCGTACGAGCAGTACTTC. The rearrangement links TRBV28 to TRBJ2-7; 8 nucleotides align to TRBD1. V lost 1 base to trimming and J lost 4 bases; unmatched junction nucleotides: 3. CDR1 MDHEN and CDR2 SYDVKM come from the germline V gene. The length of the CDR3 is 14 residues.

The count of this clone is one. The chain employs TRBV11-2 and TRBJ2-1; either TRBD1 or TRBD2 may supply D (5 bases each). Trimming pared 5 bases from V and 2 bases from J, leaving 19 bases between. Germline values: CDR1 SGHAT, CDR2 FQNNGV. The CDR3 is made up of 17 amino acids. CDR3 protein: CASSPRDQIGPYNEQFF. The CDR3 bases are TGTGCCAGCAGCCCCCGGGACCAAATAGGCCCCTACAATGAGCAGTTCTTC. Using reference TRBV11-2 and TRBJ2-1 for the parts outside the CDR3, the full variable domain is EAGVAQSPRYKIIEKRQSVAFWCNPISGHATLYWYQQILGQGPKLLIQFQNNGVVDDSQLPKDRFSAERLKGVDSTLKIQPAKLEDSAVYLCASSPRDQIGPYNEQFFGPGTRLTVL.

The chain recombines TRBV4-1 with TRBJ1-2; 9 positions match TRBD1. Per germline, CDR1 MGHRA and CDR2 YSYEKL. The CDR3 totals 15 residues. Germline trimming cut 2 bases from V and 2 bases from J; bases unmatched to any gene: 3. CDR3 nucleotide sequence: TGCGCCAGCAGCCAAAGGGACAGGGTGAACTATGGCTACACCTTC. It encodes CASSQRDRVNYGYTF.

V usage is TRBV7-9 and J usage is TRBJ2-3; D is perhaps TRBD1 or TRBD2 (6 bases each). V was shortened by 1 base and J by 0 bases, with 14 bases between the two germline ends. The CDR3 is made up of 17 amino acids. Per germline, CDR1 SEHNR and CDR2 FQNEAQ (reference sequence). CDR3 DNA sequence: TGTGCCAGCAGCTTAGTTGGGGGGCCGTATAGCACAGATACGCAGTATTTT. As protein: CASSLVGGPYSTDTQYF. Looking up the rest from reference TRBV7-9 and TRBJ2-3 gives the full variable domain: DTGVSQNPRHKITKRGQNVTFRCDPISEHNRLYWYRQTLGQGPEFLTYFQNEAQLEKSRLLSDRFSAERPKGSFSTLEIQRTEQGDSAMYLCASSLVGGPYSTDTQYFGPGTRLTVL.

CDR3 coding DNA: TGTGCCAGCAGTGAAGCAGTTCCGCCTGAAGCTTTCTTT. As protein: CASSEAVPPEAFF. The chain is built from TRBV2 and TRBJ1-1; D is unresolved. This CDR3 is built from 13 residues. Deletions cut 0 bases from V and 6 bases from J, with 8 bases between. Per germline, CDR1 SNHLY and CDR2 FYNNEI.

This clone was seen only once. This chain joins TRBV6-5 and TRBJ1-1; D gene unclear. V shed 0 bases and J shed 7 bases, with 9 bases lying between them. The CDR3 length is 13 residues. Looked up from germline, CDR1 is MNHEY and CDR2 is SVGAGI. The CDR3 protein is CASSYSIGGEAFF. CDR3 DNA: TGTGCCAGCAGTTACTCGATAGGAGGTGAAGCTTTCTTT.

This rearrangement joins TRBV27 to TRBJ2-7; a possible D gene is TRBD2 (6 bases). The CDR3 totals 14 residues. The germline CDR1 and CDR2 sequences are MNHEY and SMNVEV (reference sequence). V lost 7 bases and J 1 base, leaving 14 bases between the germline ends. In DNA form, the CDR3 reads TGTGCCAGCAAGCCCCCTAGCGCTTCCTACGAGCAGTACTTC. Amino acid sequence: CASKPPSASYEQYF.

This rearrangement joins TRBV9 to TRBJ2-7; 10 nucleotides match TRBD2. The CDR3 length is 15 residues. The germline V gene encodes CDR1 SGDLS and CDR2 YYNGEE. V was clipped by 3 bases and J by 6 bases; unmatched bases: 9. In DNA form, the CDR3 reads TGTGCCAGCAGCGCCGAGGGTAGCGGGGGGCTCGAGCAGTACTTC. Its protein product is CASSAEGSGGLEQYF.

Comments on this clone: The identical CDR3 is also encoded by other nucleotide sequences in the sample. This chain joins TRBV5-1 and TRBJ2-1; perhaps TRBD1 as D (5 bases). The V end was cut by 4 bases, the J end by 0 bases, with 11 bases between. There are 15 residues in the CDR3. CDR1 is SGHRS and CDR2 is YFSETQ in the germline V gene. The CDR3 sequence is CASSRTGVSYNEQFF. The CDR3 DNA reads TGCGCCAGCAGCCGAACAGGAGTCTCCTACAATGAGCAGTTCTTC.